This TCR beta chain was sequenced in a study of T cell changes during pregnancy in multiple sclerosis. Sequenced by immunoSEQ multiplex PCR; TCRdb stores in-frame clones only, minus some. The sample lists fewer than 45,000 clones, 88% occurring once. In germline, CDR1 is SGHTA, CDR2 FQGTGA. The V end was cut by 5 bases, the J end by 0 bases, with 13 bases between. This CDR3 is built from 15 residues. The clonotype originates from a female donor with multiple sclerosis, enrolled in a pregnancy study. The rearrangement uses TRBV7-3 and TRBJ2-5, with D possibly TRBD2 on 6 matching bases. The sample here was CD8+ T cells from peripheral blood mononuclear cells, taken in the third trimester of pregnancy. CDR3 nucleotides: TGTGCCAGCAGCCTCACGGGGGACTACCAAGAGACCCAGTACTTC. As protein: CASSLTGDYQETQYF.